Below, 29 T cell receptor beta chains from the same sample are listed, as sequenced in a study of beta chain features in type 1 diabetes. Study results and limitations: Among all four CD4+ subsets, Type 1 diabetes patients had TCRB CDR3s that were moderately but significantly shorter.

Expressed TCRB transcripts got sequenced, as all isolated RNA was reverse transcribed. Sequencing was performed with immunoSEQ multiplex PCR; in TCRdb, only in-frame clones are kept and a portion is missing. This table has about 240,000 clones, about 15% appearing once. Antigen specificity for these receptors is unknown. Material for sequencing was naive CD4+ T cells from blood. These receptors were obtained from a young man with type 1 diabetes.

This rearrangement joins TRBV19 to TRBJ2-5; 12 bases agree with TRBD2. The CDR3 loop spans 15 amino acids. Per germline, CDR1 LNHDA and CDR2 SQIVND (reference sequence). V was clipped by 5 bases and J by 5 bases; unmatched bases: 6. The CDR3 region has the DNA TGTGCCAGTAGTTCACCTAGCGGGGGGGCCGAGACCCAGTACTTC. It encodes CASSSPSGGAETQYF.

This clone was found a few times. The chain carries TRBV30 and TRBJ2-3, with TRBD2 matching over 7 bases. V trimming: 4 bases; J trimming: 2 bases; junction bases outside the gene matches: 3. CDR1 and CDR2 from the germline V gene are GTSNPN and SVGIG (reference sequence). This CDR3 contains 13 residues. As DNA, the CDR3 is TGTGCCTGGATACTAGCGCACACAGATACGCAGTATTTT. Translated: CAWILAHTDTQYF.

J is TRBJ2-3 and V is TRBV4-1; 7 bases are shared with TRBD2. The length of the CDR3 is 17 residues. The junction had 10 bases not matched to a gene; V was cut back by 0 bases and J by 4 bases. From germline, CDR1 is MGHRA and CDR2 YSYEKL. CDR3 sequence (DNA): TGCGCCAGCAGCCAAGATCGGACTAGATCTTTCGCAGATACGCAGTATTTT. Amino acid sequence: CASSQDRTRSFADTQYF.

The chain recombines TRBV7-2 with TRBJ2-5, with D unclear. Germline V gives CDR1 SGHTA, CDR2 FQGNSA. The CDR3 consists of 13 residues. Between the trimmed V and J ends, which lost 0 bases and 6 bases, there was a span of 8 bases. The CDR3 loop reads CASSLALDQTQYF. The DNA of the CDR3 is TGTGCCAGCAGCTTAGCGCTAGATCAGACCCAGTACTTC.

This chain links TRBV18 with TRBJ1-5; tentatively, D is TRBD1 (6 bases). The CDR3 totals 13 residues. Trimming left V 5 bases short and J 4 bases short, with 9 bases between. Per germline, CDR1 KGHSH and CDR2 LQKENI. The CDR3 DNA reads TGTGCCAGCTCAACAGGGTCGAATCAGCCCCAGCATTTT. It specifies CASSTGSNQPQHF.

Only a few counts were recorded for this clone. This sequence joins TRBV4-1 and TRBJ2-3, with no clear D. Deletions cut 4 bases from V and 0 bases from J, with 11 bases between. The CDR3 is 15 amino acids. CDR1 and CDR2 (germline): MGHRA, YSYEKL. CDR3 protein: CASSPRPGSTDTQYF. The CDR3 DNA reads TGCGCCAGCAGCCCCCGCCCAGGTAGCACAGATACGCAGTATTTT.

The rearrangement uses TRBV6-1 and TRBJ2-3; weak D call: TRBD2 (7 bases). The CDR3 covers 15 residues. The ends were cut back, 5 bases at V and 3 bases at J, with 15 bases in the middle. Germline V gives CDR1 MNHNS, CDR2 SASEGT. The CDR3 region has the DNA TGTGCCAGCAGTCGCCGGCGGGGGCAAACAGATACGCAGTATTTT. This gives the protein CASSRRRGQTDTQYF.

CDR3 sequence (DNA): TGCGCCAGCAGCCAAGATCCGTACAATGAGCAGTTCTTC. Translation: CASSQDPYNEQFF. The V and J genes are TRBV4-1 and TRBJ2-1; D remains unclear. CDR3 length: 13 residues. Trimming removed 0 bases from V and 4 bases from J, with 4 bases in between. The germline gives CDR1 MGHRA, CDR2 YSYEKL.

The V and J genes are TRBV4-1 and TRBJ1-1; D ambiguous. Per germline, CDR1 MGHRA and CDR2 YSYEKL. This CDR3 is built from 15 residues. V lost 6 bases, J lost 4 bases, and 18 bases lay in between. CDR3 DNA sequence: TGCGCCAGCAGAGATCACACTGGTTCGGGCACTGAAGCTTTCTTT. This codes for CASRDHTGSGTEAFF.

The V gene is TRBV9, the J gene TRBJ2-2; TRBD1 aligns across 7 bases. CDR3 length: 16 residues. J gave up 0 bases and V 3 bases, and 5 bases lay outside the gene matches. Germline assignment: CDR1 SGDLS and CDR2 YYNGEE. The CDR3 sequence: CASSATGQSNTGELFF. The CDR3 bases are TGTGCCAGCAGCGCAACGGGACAGTCGAACACCGGGGAGCTGTTTTTT.

This clone was counted between two and nine times. The V call is TRBV30, the J call TRBJ1-2, with D uncertain. Trimming removed 1 base from V and 8 bases from J, with 11 bases in between. Germline V gene sequence: CDR1 GTSNPN, CDR2 SVGIG (reference sequence). The CDR3 runs to 12 residues. CDR3 residues: CAWSATYPGYTF. The DNA of the CDR3 is TGTGCCTGGAGTGCCACCTACCCGGGCTACACCTTC.

This clone was detected a few times. The chain joins TRBV9 to TRBJ2-1; 13 bases are a match to TRBD2. Germline CDR1 SGDLS, CDR2 YYNGEE. J gave up 7 bases and V 2 bases, and 3 bases lay outside the gene matches. The CDR3 sequence is 15 residues long. The CDR3: CASSVRTSGSNEQFF. CDR3 sequence (DNA): TGTGCCAGCAGCGTTCGGACTAGCGGGAGTAATGAGCAGTTCTTC.

This clone was counted between two and nine times. DNA for the CDR3: TGTGCCAGCTCACCAGGCCTAGCGTCCACAGATACGCAGTATTTT. Protein: CASSPGLASTDTQYF. The chain has TRBV18 and TRBJ2-3; D might be TRBD2 (6 bases). The CDR3 is made up of 15 amino acids. CDR1 is KGHSH, CDR2 LQKENI, per germline. Trimming cost V 2 bases and J 2 bases, with 11 bases left between them.

This chain joins TRBV15 and TRBJ2-1; 8 bases line up with TRBD2. CDR1 and CDR2 from the germline V gene are LNHNV and YYDKDF (reference sequence). CDR3 length equals 16 residues. Losses at the gene ends were 5 bases for V and 7 bases for J; bases not matched to a gene: 13. CDR3 sequence (DNA): TGTGCCACCAGCCGAGGGGGGACTAGGGCAGAGAATGAGCAGTTCTTC. Its protein product is CATSRGGTRAENEQFF.

There are a few counts of this clone. J is TRBJ2-1 and V is TRBV7-9, with TRBD2 matching 8 bases. Trimming took 5 bases from V and 9 from J; bases not matched to a gene: 15. Germline values: CDR1 SEHNR, CDR2 FQNEAQ (reference sequence). This CDR3 comprises 16 residues. The CDR3 reads CASSPQSSGASGEQFF. CDR3 nucleotide sequence: TGTGCCAGCAGCCCCCAGAGTAGCGGGGCCAGTGGTGAGCAGTTCTTC.

This chain uses TRBV5-1 with TRBJ2-5, with 15 positions matching TRBD2. Germline V gene sequence: CDR1 SGHRS, CDR2 YFSETQ. CDR3 size: 15 residues. V gave up 7 bases and J gave up 4 bases; unmatched junction bases: 5. The chain's CDR3 is CASRTGLAGGETQYF. The CDR3 nucleotides read TGCGCCAGCCGAACGGGACTAGCGGGAGGAGAGACCCAGTACTTC.

This clone was picked up a small number of times. The chain links TRBV11-2 to TRBJ2-5, with 8 bases matching TRBD1. Germline loops: CDR1 SGHAT, CDR2 FQNNGV. The ends lost 5 bases at V and 5 bases at J; junction bases unmatched: 10. CDR3 length equals 15 residues. CDR3 region: CASSLWPRGQETQYF. DNA of the CDR3: TGTGCCAGCAGCCTCTGGCCCAGGGGGCAGGAGACCCAGTACTTC.

V is TRBV6-6 and J is TRBJ1-2; no definite D call. CDR1 is MNHNY, CDR2 SVGAGI, per germline (reference sequence). Trimming took off 0 bases at V and 4 bases at J, with 12 bases between the two ends. The CDR3 is 15 residues long. The CDR3 DNA sequence: TGTGCCAGCAGTTACTCTGGAGGACCGATCTATGGCTACACCTTC. Translation: CASSYSGGPIYGYTF.

The V call is TRBV28, the J call TRBJ2-7; 11 bases map to TRBD2. The CDR3 is made up of 16 amino acids. V shed 6 bases, J shed 1 base, and the junction held 8 bases outside the gene matches. Germline V gives CDR1 MDHEN, CDR2 SYDVKM. Here the CDR3 DNA reads TGTGCCAGCAGCCCTGCGGGACTAGCGGAATCCTACGAGCAGTACTTC. This gives the protein CASSPAGLAESYEQYF.

This chain links TRBV7-2 with TRBJ2-1; tentatively, D is TRBD2 (7 bases). Germline values: CDR1 SGHTA, CDR2 FQGNSA. Trimming left V 5 bases short and J 4 bases short, with 18 bases between. The CDR3 extends over 16 amino acids. The CDR3, as DNA: TGTGCCAGCAGCACGGGGGGCGAGCGTAGGTACAATGAGCAGTTCTTC. Protein sequence: CASSTGGERRYNEQFF.

The V gene is TRBV30, the J gene TRBJ2-4; 10 bases agree with TRBD1. This CDR3 is built from 15 residues. CDR1 GTSNPN and CDR2 SVGIG come from the germline V gene (reference sequence). Losses at the gene ends were 2 bases for V and 2 bases for J; bases not matched to a gene: 3. CDR3 nucleotides: TGTGCCTGGAGTCGGGACAGGGGAACCAAAAACATTCAGTACTTC. Amino acids: CAWSRDRGTKNIQYF.

Only a few counts were recorded for this clone. The rearrangement joins TRBV18 to TRBJ2-3; the match to TRBD2 covers 8 bases. The CDR3 covers 16 residues. Looked up from germline, CDR1 is KGHSH and CDR2 is LQKENI. Losses at the gene ends were 4 bases for V and 1 base for J; bases not matched to a gene: 7. The CDR3 DNA follows: TGTGCCAGCTCACTCTCAGCGGGGGATCGCACAGATACGCAGTATTTT. This translates into CASSLSAGDRTDTQYF.

V usage is TRBV29-1 and J usage is TRBJ2-2, with a possible D match to TRBD1 (8 bases). Germline assignment: CDR1 SQVTM and CDR2 ANQGSEA. Trimming stripped 7 bases from V and 3 bases from J, with 15 bases between. The CDR3 loop spans 14 amino acids. The CDR3 nucleotides read TGCAGCGGAGGACAGGGAGGGCACACCGGGGAGCTGTTTTTT. It codes for CSGGQGGHTGELFF.

The chain is built from TRBV11-2 and TRBJ2-1; D is perhaps TRBD2 (5 bases). Germline CDR1 and CDR2: SGHAT and FQNNGV. The CDR3 consists of 12 residues. V gave up 3 bases and J gave up 7 bases, with 7 bases separating them. The CDR3 DNA reads TGTGCCAGCAGCTTGTCGGGGAATGAGCAGTTCTTC. Encoded protein: CASSLSGNEQFF.

The rearrangement uses TRBV5-6 and TRBJ1-2; D may be TRBD1 (6 bases). CDR3 length: 15 amino acids. V was cut by 4 bases and J by 1 base, with 14 bases left in between. Germline CDR1 and CDR2: SGHDT and YYEEEE. CDR3 nucleotides: TGTGCCAGCAGCCGGGTGGACAGCGGTAACTATGGCTACACCTTC. This codes for CASSRVDSGNYGYTF.

This chain connects TRBV6-5 to TRBJ2-7; TRBD1 aligns across 7 bases. The junction had 5 bases not matched to a gene; V was cut back by 0 bases and J by 0 bases. Germline values: CDR1 MNHEY, CDR2 SVGAGI. This CDR3 has 16 amino acids. Here the CDR3 DNA reads TGTGCCAGCAGTTACTCTGGCAGGGGGAGCTCCTACGAGCAGTACTTC. Residues: CASSYSGRGSSYEQYF.

V and J are TRBV2 and TRBJ2-1; D is possibly TRBD1 (5 bases). Germline values: CDR1 SNHLY, CDR2 FYNNEI. The V end lost 7 bases, the J end lost 0 bases, and 10 bases lay between the germline ends. The CDR3 covers 14 residues. CDR3 sequence (DNA): TGTGCCAGCACACAGGCGAGCTCCTACAATGAGCAGTTCTTC. Translated, it gives CASTQASSYNEQFF.

A few counts support this clone. J is TRBJ2-1 and V is TRBV5-1; possible D gene TRBD2, 5 bases. CDR3 length equals 15 residues. The V end was cut by 4 bases, the J end by 3 bases, with 14 bases between. CDR1 SGHRS and CDR2 YFSETQ come from the germline V gene. Written as DNA, the CDR3 is TGCGCCAGCAGCGGACTGGACCGGAACTACAATGAGCAGTTCTTC. Its protein product is CASSGLDRNYNEQFF.

In this sample, this clone turned up a few times. The chain has TRBV27 and TRBJ2-1, with 9 bases that match TRBD2. Germline V gene sequence: CDR1 MNHEY, CDR2 SMNVEV (reference sequence). The CDR3 is made up of 15 amino acids. The V segment lost 8 bases and the J segment 6 bases; nucleotides outside the gene matches: 11. The CDR3 nucleotides are TGTGCCAGCGGTCCTTGGGCGGGGGGGCCCAATGAGCAGTTCTTC. Protein sequence: CASGPWAGGPNEQFF.